This is a list of T cell receptor beta chains from one sample in a study of CD8 T cells in ankylosing spondylitis. TCRdb recomputed calls from the 5' RACE reads with MiXCR, one row per CDR3 protein. Of approximately 250,000 distinct CDR3 sequences in the sample, 8% to 10% were seen once. The sample taken for sequencing was blood, either unsorted or a sorted T cell fraction (not recorded which). These receptors were taken from a female donor with ankylosing spondylitis or in good health (not recorded which). The CDR3 runs from the conserved cysteine through the conserved F or W. The order of the fields is clone size, J gene, V gene, D gene, CDR3 protein, CDR3 DNA. D genes are given only for firm matches. Clone size appears in some rows only: once, few, many, or a class for an expanded clone.

clone_size: many
j_call: TRBJ2-6
v_call: TRBV20-1
d_call: TRBD1
cdr3_aa: CSATGTGLSGANVLTF
cdr3_nt: TGCAGTGCTACCGGGACAGGGCTCTCTGGGGCCAACGTCCTGACTTTC

clone_size: few
j_call: TRBJ2-7
v_call: TRBV11-2
d_call: -
cdr3_aa: CASSLAQAYEQYF
cdr3_nt: TGTGCCAGCAGCCTGGCCCAGGCCTACGAGCAGTACTTC

clone_size: many
j_call: TRBJ2-2
v_call: TRBV5-6
d_call: TRBD2
cdr3_aa: CASSFSGRALTGELFF
cdr3_nt: TGTGCCAGCAGCTTTAGCGGGAGGGCTCTCACCGGGGAGCTGTTTTTT

clone_size: many
j_call: TRBJ1-4
v_call: TRBV5-1
d_call: TRBD1
cdr3_aa: CASSLTGDEKLFF
cdr3_nt: TGCGCCAGCAGCTTGACAGGGGATGAAAAACTGTTTTTT

clone_size: many
j_call: TRBJ1-4
v_call: TRBV29-1
d_call: -
cdr3_aa: CSVESGEKLFF
cdr3_nt: TGCAGCGTTGAGTCCGGGGAAAAACTGTTTTTT

clone_size: many
j_call: TRBJ1-3
v_call: TRBV29-1
d_call: -
cdr3_aa: CSVGVGVGNTIYF
cdr3_nt: TGCAGCGTTGGAGTAGGGGTTGGAAACACCATATATTTT

clone_size: many
j_call: TRBJ1-1
v_call: TRBV29-1
d_call: -
cdr3_aa: CSGGKVSGDTEAFF
cdr3_nt: TGCAGCGGTGGGAAAGTTTCGGGCGACACTGAAGCTTTCTTT

clone_size: many
j_call: TRBJ1-5
v_call: TRBV29-1
d_call: -
cdr3_aa: CSATGGGDQPQHF
cdr3_nt: TGCAGCGCGACAGGCGGAGGGGATCAGCCCCAGCATTTT

clone_size: many
j_call: TRBJ2-1
v_call: TRBV5-6
d_call: -
cdr3_aa: CASSLVQGKNEQFF
cdr3_nt: TGTGCCAGCAGCTTGGTGCAGGGTAAAAATGAGCAGTTCTTC

clone_size: many
j_call: TRBJ2-3
v_call: TRBV7-8
d_call: TRBD2
cdr3_aa: CASSFLAGGRVGDTQYF
cdr3_nt: TGTGCCAGCAGCTTCTTAGCGGGAGGGCGTGTGGGAGATACGCAGTATTTT

clone_size: many
j_call: TRBJ2-3
v_call: TRBV15
d_call: -
cdr3_aa: CATSRGGADTQYF
cdr3_nt: TGTGCCACCAGCAGAGGGGGGGCAGATACGCAGTATTTT

clone_size: -
j_call: TRBJ2-1
v_call: TRBV6-2/TRBV6-3
d_call: TRBD2
cdr3_aa: CASSQISGRSYNEQFF
cdr3_nt: TGTGCCAGCAGCCAAATTAGCGGGAGGTCCTACAATGAGCAGTTCTTC

clone_size: -
j_call: TRBJ1-3
v_call: TRBV7-2
d_call: -
cdr3_aa: CASSFVGVSNGNTIYF
cdr3_nt: TGTGCCAGCAGCTTCGTAGGGGTATCGAACGGAAACACCATATATTTT

clone_size: many
j_call: TRBJ2-2
v_call: TRBV4-3
d_call: -
cdr3_aa: CASSRLVNGELFF
cdr3_nt: TGCGCCAGCAGCCGCCTGGTCAACGGGGAGCTGTTTTTT

clone_size: many
j_call: TRBJ2-7
v_call: TRBV4-3
d_call: -
cdr3_aa: CASSQEIGAFFRPAGQYF
cdr3_nt: TGCGCCAGCAGCCAAGAGATAGGAGCCTTTTTTAGACCCGCTGGGCAGTACTTC

clone_size: many
j_call: TRBJ2-7
v_call: TRBV7-2
d_call: -
cdr3_aa: CASSLSSNEQYF
cdr3_nt: TGTGCCAGCAGCTTAAGCTCCAACGAGCAGTACTTC

clone_size: many
j_call: TRBJ1-1
v_call: TRBV6-6
d_call: -
cdr3_aa: CAAPTEAFF
cdr3_nt: TGTGCCGCCCCCACTGAAGCTTTCTTT

clone_size: many
j_call: TRBJ2-7
v_call: TRBV29-1
d_call: -
cdr3_aa: CSVALGGNEQYF
cdr3_nt: TGCAGCGTCGCTCTTGGAGGGAACGAGCAGTACTTC

clone_size: many
j_call: TRBJ1-2
v_call: TRBV3-1
d_call: -
cdr3_aa: CASSQEMGLGYTF
cdr3_nt: TGTGCCAGCAGCCAAGAAATGGGGCTTGGCTACACCTTC

clone_size: many
j_call: TRBJ2-1
v_call: TRBV20-1
d_call: -
cdr3_aa: CSARGPSGVDNEQFF
cdr3_nt: TGCAGTGCAAGGGGGCCTAGCGGAGTGGACAATGAGCAGTTCTTC

clone_size: many
j_call: TRBJ1-1
v_call: TRBV4-3
d_call: -
cdr3_aa: CASSQVLSGNTEAFF
cdr3_nt: TGCGCCAGCAGCCAAGTTCTATCGGGGAACACTGAAGCTTTCTTT

clone_size: many
j_call: TRBJ1-1
v_call: TRBV5-6
d_call: -
cdr3_aa: CASSFLAATEAFF
cdr3_nt: TGTGCCAGCAGCTTTTTAGCCGCCACTGAAGCTTTCTTT

clone_size: many
j_call: TRBJ1-2
v_call: TRBV20-1
d_call: -
cdr3_aa: CSASSGYTF
cdr3_nt: TGCAGTGCTAGTTCTGGCTACACCTTC

clone_size: many
j_call: TRBJ2-7
v_call: TRBV20-1
d_call: -
cdr3_aa: CSARGRLSYEQYF
cdr3_nt: TGCAGTGCTAGGGGGAGGCTTAGCTACGAGCAGTACTTC

clone_size: many
j_call: TRBJ2-7
v_call: TRBV6-1
d_call: -
cdr3_aa: CATLRGAGYYEQYF
cdr3_nt: TGTGCCACCTTAAGAGGGGCGGGGTACTACGAGCAGTACTTC

clone_size: -
j_call: TRBJ1-4
v_call: TRBV7-9
d_call: TRBD1
cdr3_aa: CASSLMGGQGSEKLFF
cdr3_nt: TGTGCCAGCAGCTTAATGGGCGGACAGGGGAGTGAAAAACTGTTTTTT

clone_size: many
j_call: TRBJ2-1
v_call: TRBV15
d_call: -
cdr3_aa: CATSRDRQDEQFF
cdr3_nt: TGTGCCACCAGCAGAGATAGACAGGATGAGCAGTTCTTC

clone_size: many
j_call: TRBJ1-1
v_call: TRBV10-2
d_call: -
cdr3_aa: CASSDGWAEAFF
cdr3_nt: TGCGCCAGCAGTGACGGGTGGGCTGAAGCTTTCTTT

clone_size: many
j_call: TRBJ2-2
v_call: TRBV30
d_call: -
cdr3_aa: CAATRLAGRTGELFF
cdr3_nt: TGTGCCGCAACGAGACTGGCGGGAAGGACCGGGGAGCTGTTTTTT

clone_size: many
j_call: TRBJ1-2
v_call: TRBV9
d_call: TRBD1
cdr3_aa: CASSVTGLGYGYTF
cdr3_nt: TGTGCCAGCAGCGTGACAGGGCTCGGGTATGGCTACACCTTC

clone_size: -
j_call: TRBJ1-5
v_call: TRBV2
d_call: -
cdr3_aa: CASSLQARNQPQHF
cdr3_nt: TGTGCCAGCAGCTTACAGGCTAGAAATCAGCCCCAGCATTTT

clone_size: many
j_call: TRBJ2-3
v_call: TRBV4-2
d_call: -
cdr3_aa: CASSQRPGPGTDTQYF
cdr3_nt: TGTGCCAGCAGCCAAAGGCCGGGACCCGGAACAGATACGCAGTATTTT

clone_size: many
j_call: TRBJ2-7
v_call: TRBV20-1
d_call: -
cdr3_aa: CSARDLDEQYF
cdr3_nt: TGCAGTGCTAGAGATCTCGACGAGCAGTACTTC

clone_size: few
j_call: TRBJ2-4
v_call: TRBV5-4
d_call: -
cdr3_aa: CASSLPGRRDIQYF
cdr3_nt: TGTGCCAGCAGCCTTCCAGGGAGACGTGACATTCAGTACTTC

clone_size: many
j_call: TRBJ1-5
v_call: TRBV7-9
d_call: TRBD1
cdr3_aa: CASSLAGTDNQPQHF
cdr3_nt: TGTGCCAGCAGCTTAGCGGGGACAGATAATCAGCCCCAGCATTTT

clone_size: many
j_call: TRBJ2-3
v_call: TRBV10-2
d_call: -
cdr3_aa: CASSEMGSSISSTDTQYF
cdr3_nt: TGCGCCAGCAGTGAGATGGGTTCATCTATTAGTTCCACAGATACGCAGTATTTT

clone_size: many
j_call: TRBJ1-3
v_call: TRBV7-2
d_call: -
cdr3_aa: CASSPQTGYSGNTIYF
cdr3_nt: TGTGCCAGCAGCCCCCAGACAGGATACTCTGGAAACACCATATATTTT

clone_size: many
j_call: TRBJ2-7
v_call: TRBV6-1
d_call: TRBD1
cdr3_aa: CASHPSPGQGYEQYF
cdr3_nt: TGTGCCAGCCATCCCTCTCCGGGACAGGGCTACGAGCAGTACTTC

clone_size: many
j_call: TRBJ2-3
v_call: TRBV6-5
d_call: -
cdr3_aa: CASSYDRTDTQYF
cdr3_nt: TGTGCCAGCAGTTACGACAGGACAGATACGCAGTATTTT

clone_size: many
j_call: TRBJ2-1
v_call: TRBV3-1
d_call: TRBD2
cdr3_aa: CASSQGLLAGRNEQFF
cdr3_nt: TGTGCCAGCAGCCAAGGGTTGCTAGCGGGCCGCAATGAGCAGTTCTTC

clone_size: many
j_call: TRBJ2-1
v_call: TRBV20-1
d_call: -
cdr3_aa: CSARSHLGTYNEQFF
cdr3_nt: TGCAGTGCTAGAAGCCACCTCGGAACTTACAATGAGCAGTTCTTC

clone_size: many
j_call: TRBJ1-4
v_call: TRBV6-1
d_call: -
cdr3_aa: CASSEALGSSNEKLFF
cdr3_nt: TGTGCCAGCAGTGAAGCGCTCGGGAGTTCAAATGAAAAACTGTTTTTT

clone_size: -
j_call: TRBJ2-1
v_call: TRBV6-1
d_call: TRBD2
cdr3_aa: CAATGLAGGPPPHNEQFF
cdr3_nt: TGTGCCGCAACGGGACTAGCGGGAGGGCCTCCCCCCCACAATGAGCAGTTCTTC

clone_size: many
j_call: TRBJ2-2
v_call: TRBV20-1
d_call: -
cdr3_aa: CSARDWSREEGGELFF
cdr3_nt: TGCAGTGCTAGAGATTGGTCCAGGGAGGAGGGCGGGGAGCTGTTTTTT

clone_size: many
j_call: TRBJ1-6
v_call: TRBV20-1
d_call: TRBD1
cdr3_aa: CSASGQGNSPLHF
cdr3_nt: TGCAGTGCTTCGGGACAGGGGAATTCACCCCTCCACTTT

clone_size: -
j_call: TRBJ1-1
v_call: TRBV10-3
d_call: -
cdr3_aa: CAITRTDQNTEAFF
cdr3_nt: TGTGCCATCACCCGAACTGACCAGAACACTGAAGCTTTCTTT

clone_size: many
j_call: TRBJ2-5
v_call: TRBV29-1
d_call: -
cdr3_aa: CSPGETQYF
cdr3_nt: TGCAGCCCTGGTGAGACCCAGTACTTC

clone_size: many
j_call: TRBJ2-7
v_call: TRBV7-2
d_call: TRBD2
cdr3_aa: CASSGRTSGSHEQYF
cdr3_nt: TGTGCCAGCAGCGGGAGGACTAGCGGGAGTCACGAGCAGTACTTC

clone_size: many
j_call: TRBJ1-5
v_call: TRBV12-3/TRBV12-4
d_call: -
cdr3_aa: CASSLTGDSNQPQHF
cdr3_nt: TGTGCCAGCAGCCTGACAGGCGATAGCAATCAGCCCCAGCATTTT

clone_size: -
j_call: TRBJ2-7
v_call: TRBV7-2
d_call: -
cdr3_aa: CASSLVGGLYGQYF
cdr3_nt: TGTGCCAGCAGCTTAGTCGGGGGACTTTACGGGCAGTACTTC

clone_size: -
j_call: TRBJ2-2
v_call: TRBV11-3
d_call: -
cdr3_aa: CASSFYGGELFF
cdr3_nt: TGTGCCAGCAGCTTTTACGGCGGGGAGCTGTTTTTT

clone_size: many
j_call: TRBJ2-3
v_call: TRBV20-1
d_call: TRBD2
cdr3_aa: CSVPTEGSGSTDTQYF
cdr3_nt: TGCAGTGTCCCCACCGAGGGTAGCGGGAGTACAGATACGCAGTATTTT

clone_size: many
j_call: TRBJ2-3
v_call: TRBV7-8
d_call: -
cdr3_aa: CASSSALGSLRVDTQYF
cdr3_nt: TGTGCCAGCAGCTCAGCCCTGGGGAGCCTCAGAGTAGATACGCAGTATTTT

clone_size: many
j_call: TRBJ1-2
v_call: TRBV29-1
d_call: -
cdr3_aa: CSYRDNYYGYTF
cdr3_nt: TGCAGTTATCGGGATAATTACTATGGCTACACCTTC

clone_size: many
j_call: TRBJ2-7
v_call: TRBV28
d_call: TRBD1
cdr3_aa: CASSLRISGTVGHEQYF
cdr3_nt: TGTGCCAGCAGTTTACGTATCTCCGGGACAGTGGGCCACGAGCAGTACTTC

clone_size: -
j_call: TRBJ1-3
v_call: TRBV7-6
d_call: -
cdr3_aa: CASSTLGDMPGNTIYF
cdr3_nt: TGTGCCAGCAGCACCCTTGGGGATATGCCTGGAAACACCATATATTTT

clone_size: few
j_call: TRBJ2-1
v_call: TRBV6-2/TRBV6-3
d_call: TRBD1
cdr3_aa: CASSFAGQVTYNEQFF
cdr3_nt: TGTGCCAGCAGTTTCGCGGGACAGGTTACCTACAATGAGCAGTTCTTC

clone_size: many
j_call: TRBJ1-2
v_call: TRBV4-3
d_call: -
cdr3_aa: CASSQAQGNYGYTF
cdr3_nt: TGCGCCAGCAGCCAAGCTCAGGGGAACTATGGCTACACCTTC